A selection of T cell receptor beta chains follows, all from one sample in a study of graft-versus-host responses after intestinal transplantation. TCRdb's copy holds only in-frame clones and misses some; the assay was immunoSEQ multiplex PCR. The table shows about 100,000 clones, with 75% to 95% occurring only once. This specimen was PBMCs, taken about 450 days after intestinal transplant. Source of these receptors: a human patient who received an intestinal transplant, so some T cells may come from the graft donor. Each CDR3 is given with its conserved first and last residue. D genes are given only for firm matches. Part of the rows lack a size; the others show once, few, many or a class for expanded clones.

J gene | D gene | clone size | V gene | CDR3 DNA | CDR3 protein
TRBJ1-2 | TRBD1 | . | TRBV11-2 | TGTGCCAGCAGCCCTTACATCGGGGACAGGGGGCGAGGTCCCTATGGCTACACCTTC | CASSPYIGDRGRGPYGYTF
TRBJ2-7 | TRBD2 | . | TRBV5-1 | TGCGCCAGCAGCTTTGGGGCCGGGGGGTACGAGCAGTACTTC | CASSFGAGGYEQYF
TRBJ2-1 | . | . | TRBV7-9 | TGTGCCAGCAGCTTCCCCGGGACCCCTCCCTACAATGAGCAGTTCTTC | CASSFPGTPPYNEQFF
TRBJ1-4 | . | . | TRBV7-9 | TGTGCCAGCAGCCAGTGGGGGGCCGCAACTAATGAAAAACTGTTTTTT | CASSQWGAATNEKLFF
TRBJ2-7 | . | . | TRBV27 | TGTGCCAGCAGTTTGATACACAGGTTCGCCTACGAGCAGTACTTC | CASSLIHRFAYEQYF
TRBJ2-5 | . | . | TRBV10-2 | TGCGCCAGCCTTTTCCCCCCCGGGACCCAGTACTTC | CASLFPPGTQYF
TRBJ1-2 | . | . | TRBV6-1 | TGTGCCAGCAGTGAAGCGCTTTCGATAAAATATGGCTACACCTTC | CASSEALSIKYGYTF
TRBJ1-1 | TRBD1 | . | TRBV7-2 | TGTGCCAGCAGCTTTGACAGGGTCACTGAAGCTTTCTTT | CASSFDRVTEAFF
TRBJ2-5 | TRBD2 | . | TRBV5-1 | TGCGCCAGCAGCACAGGCGTGGGTTTTAGTAGCGGGGAAGAGACCCAGTACTTC | CASSTGVGFSSGEETQYF
TRBJ2-7 | . | . | TRBV18 | TGTGCCAGCTCACCTCGAGGTCCTAGTCCCGGCTACGAGCAGTACTTC | CASSPRGPSPGYEQYF
TRBJ2-5 | . | once | TRBV7-8 | TGTGCCAGCAGCGATGGAGGGGTTGAGACCCAGTACTTC | CASSDGGVETQYF
TRBJ1-3 | . | . | TRBV5-4 | TGTGCCAGCAGCTTCGGGAACACCATATATTTT | CASSFGNTIYF
TRBJ2-7 | TRBD2 | . | TRBV7-3 | TGTGCCAGCAGCTTAGCGGGGGCCTACGAGCAGTACTTC | CASSLAGAYEQYF
TRBJ2-3 | . | . | TRBV7-9 | TGTGCCAGCAGCTTAGCCTGGGACACCACAGATACGCAGTATTTT | CASSLAWDTTDTQYF
TRBJ2-5 | . | . | TRBV2 | TGTGCCTCGAGGTACCAAGAGACCCAGTACTTC | CASRYQETQYF
TRBJ1-6 | . | . | TRBV5-3 | TGTGCCAAACGGAGCTCCTATAATTCACCCCTCCACTTT | CAKRSSYNSPLHF
TRBJ2-6 | . | . | TRBV9 | TGTGCCAGCAGCGTAGGCAGGGGTCTGGCTGGGGCCAACGTCCTGACTTTC | CASSVGRGLAGANVLTF
TRBJ1-5 | TRBD1 | . | TRBV5-1 | TGCGCCAGCAGTCTTGGACAGGGGAAAAATCAGCCCCAGCATTTT | CASSLGQGKNQPQHF
TRBJ1-1 | . | . | TRBV28 | TGTGCCGCCTCCTTGAACACTGAAGCTTTCTTT | CAASLNTEAFF
TRBJ1-6 | . | . | TRBV19 | TGTGCCAGTAGTATTGCGGTTAGCTCCTATAATTCACCCCTCCACTTT | CASSIAVSSYNSPLHF
TRBJ1-6 | . | . | TRBV4-2 | TGTGCCAGCAGCCAAGATCGGGCAGGGTGGCCCCTCCACTTT | CASSQDRAGWPLHF
TRBJ1-6 | TRBD1 | . | TRBV11-1 | TGTGCCAGCAGCTTGAGCAGGGGGCCCAATTCACCCCTCCACTTT | CASSLSRGPNSPLHF
TRBJ1-2 | . | . | TRBV14 | TGTGCCAGCAGCCAGGGGCTCGTCTATGGCTACACCTTC | CASSQGLVYGYTF
TRBJ1-1 | . | . | TRBV2 | TGTGCCAGACGGGAGTCGGTGAACACTGAAGCTTTCTTT | CARRESVNTEAFF
TRBJ1-1 | . | . | TRBV5-1 | TGCGCCAGCAGCTCTAGCCTAAGGGTATCTGAAGCTTTCTTT | CASSSSLRVSEAFF
TRBJ2-5 | . | . | TRBV5-1 | TGCGCCAGCAGCCCAACGGACGGGCAAGAGACCCAGTACTTC | CASSPTDGQETQYF
TRBJ2-1 | . | . | TRBV7-3 | TGTGCCAGCAGCTTAACTCCAGCAGATGAGCAGTTCTTC | CASSLTPADEQFF
TRBJ2-3 | . | . | TRBV5-5 | TGTGCCAGCACCCAGCGGTTGGCCTCTAGCACAGATACGCAGTATTTT | CASTQRLASSTDTQYF
TRBJ2-7 | . | . | TRBV7-9 | TGTGCCAGCAGCTTAGTCAGGGTTGGCGACGAGCAGTACTTC | CASSLVRVGDEQYF
TRBJ1-5 | . | . | TRBV5-6 | TGTGCCAGCAGCCCTTCAGGGGTTCAGCCCCAGCATTTT | CASSPSGVQPQHF